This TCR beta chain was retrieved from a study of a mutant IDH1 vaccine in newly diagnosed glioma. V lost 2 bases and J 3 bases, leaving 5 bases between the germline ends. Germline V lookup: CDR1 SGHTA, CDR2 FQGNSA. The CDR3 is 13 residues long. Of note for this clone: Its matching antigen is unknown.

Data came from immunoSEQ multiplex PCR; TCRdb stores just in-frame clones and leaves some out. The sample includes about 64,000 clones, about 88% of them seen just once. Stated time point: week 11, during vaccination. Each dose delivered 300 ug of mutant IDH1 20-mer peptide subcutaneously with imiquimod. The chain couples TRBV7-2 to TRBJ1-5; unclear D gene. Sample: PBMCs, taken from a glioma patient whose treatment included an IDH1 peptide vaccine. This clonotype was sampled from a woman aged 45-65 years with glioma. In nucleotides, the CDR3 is TGTGCCAGCAGCTTAACGGTCAATCAGCCCCAGCATTTT. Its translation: CASSLTVNQPQHF.